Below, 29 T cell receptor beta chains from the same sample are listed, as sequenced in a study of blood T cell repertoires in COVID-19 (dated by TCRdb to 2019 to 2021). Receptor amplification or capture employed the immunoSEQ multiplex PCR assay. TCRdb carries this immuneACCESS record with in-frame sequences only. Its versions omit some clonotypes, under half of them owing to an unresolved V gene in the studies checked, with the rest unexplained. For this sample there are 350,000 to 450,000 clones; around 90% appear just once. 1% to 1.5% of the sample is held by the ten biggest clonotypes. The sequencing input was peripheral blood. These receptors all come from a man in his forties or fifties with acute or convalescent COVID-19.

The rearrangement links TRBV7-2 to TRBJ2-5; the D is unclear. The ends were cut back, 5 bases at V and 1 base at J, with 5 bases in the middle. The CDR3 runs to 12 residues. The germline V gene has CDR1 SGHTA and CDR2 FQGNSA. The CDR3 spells CASSGSQETQYF. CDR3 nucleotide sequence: TGTGCCAGCAGCGGCTCCCAAGAGACCCAGTACTTC.

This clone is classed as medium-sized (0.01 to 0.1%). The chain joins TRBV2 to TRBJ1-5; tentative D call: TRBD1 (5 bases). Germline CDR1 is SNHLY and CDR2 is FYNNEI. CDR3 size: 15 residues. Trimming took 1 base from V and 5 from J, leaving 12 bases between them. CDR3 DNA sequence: TGTGCCAGCAGTGAAGGCAGGGAAATACATCAGCCCCAGCATTTT. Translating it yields CASSEGREIHQPQHF.

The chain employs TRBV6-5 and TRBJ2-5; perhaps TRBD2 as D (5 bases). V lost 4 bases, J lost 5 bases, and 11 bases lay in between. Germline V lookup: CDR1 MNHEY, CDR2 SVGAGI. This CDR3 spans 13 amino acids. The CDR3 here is CASSFGGGETQYF. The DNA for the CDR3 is TGTGCCAGCAGTTTCGGCGGAGGCGAGACCCAGTACTTC.

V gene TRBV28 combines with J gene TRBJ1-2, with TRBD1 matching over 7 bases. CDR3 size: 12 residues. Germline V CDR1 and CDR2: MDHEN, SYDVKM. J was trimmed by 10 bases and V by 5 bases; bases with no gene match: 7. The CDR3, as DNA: TGTGCCAGCAGTCGCCCCGGACAGGACTACACCTTC. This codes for CASSRPGQDYTF.

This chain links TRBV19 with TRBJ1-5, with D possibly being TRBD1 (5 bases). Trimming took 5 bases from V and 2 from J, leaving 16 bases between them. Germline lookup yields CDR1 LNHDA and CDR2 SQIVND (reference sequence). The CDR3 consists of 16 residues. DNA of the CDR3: TGTGCCAGTAGTTCTCGTGACGGGGGTGGCAATCAGCCCCAGCATTTT. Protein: CASSSRDGGGNQPQHF.

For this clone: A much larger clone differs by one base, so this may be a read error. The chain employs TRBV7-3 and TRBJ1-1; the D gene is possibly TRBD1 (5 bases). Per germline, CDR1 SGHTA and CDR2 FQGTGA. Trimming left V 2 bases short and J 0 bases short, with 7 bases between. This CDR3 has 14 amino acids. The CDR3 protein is CASSLSGLNTEAFF. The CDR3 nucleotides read TGTGCCAGCAGCTTATCAGGGTTGAACACTGAAGCTTTCTTT.

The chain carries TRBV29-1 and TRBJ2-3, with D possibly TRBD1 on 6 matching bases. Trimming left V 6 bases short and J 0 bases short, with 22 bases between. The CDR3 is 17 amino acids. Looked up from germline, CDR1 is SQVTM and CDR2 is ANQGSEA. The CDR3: CSVGRLIDRTSTDTQYF. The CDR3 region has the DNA TGCAGCGTGGGGCGACTCATAGACAGGACCAGCACAGATACGCAGTATTTT.

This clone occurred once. The CDR3 is CASSLWAGTGDHEQYF. Written as DNA, the CDR3 is TGTGCCAGCAGTTTGTGGGCCGGGACAGGGGACCACGAGCAGTACTTC. The J gene is TRBJ2-7, the V gene TRBV28; 10 positions agree with TRBD1. The V gene end was trimmed by 3 bases and the J gene end by 5 bases; junction bases not matched to a gene: 10. This CDR3 spans 16 amino acids. Germline assignment: CDR1 MDHEN and CDR2 SYDVKM.

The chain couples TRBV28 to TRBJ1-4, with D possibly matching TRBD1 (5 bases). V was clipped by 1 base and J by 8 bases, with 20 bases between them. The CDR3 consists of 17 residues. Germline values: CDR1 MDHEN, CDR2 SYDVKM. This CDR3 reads CASSLYAWTTSPEKLFF. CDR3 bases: TGTGCCAGCAGTTTATATGCGTGGACAACTTCACCCGAAAAACTGTTTTTT.

CDR3 bases: TGTGCCATCAGTGGGGCCGGGACAGGGGGCGATCAGCCCCAGCATTTT. Encoded protein: CAISGAGTGGDQPQHF. The V gene is TRBV10-3, the J gene TRBJ1-5, with 12 bases that match TRBD1. Losses at the gene ends were 4 bases for V and 5 bases for J; bases not matched to a gene: 6. This CDR3 comprises 16 residues. Per germline, CDR1 ENHRY and CDR2 SYGVKD.

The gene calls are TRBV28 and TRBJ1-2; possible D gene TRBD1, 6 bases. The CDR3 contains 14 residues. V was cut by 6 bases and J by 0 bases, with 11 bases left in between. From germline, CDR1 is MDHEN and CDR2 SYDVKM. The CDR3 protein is CASRWTASNYGYTF. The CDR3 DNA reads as TGTGCCAGCAGGTGGACAGCCTCTAACTATGGCTACACCTTC.

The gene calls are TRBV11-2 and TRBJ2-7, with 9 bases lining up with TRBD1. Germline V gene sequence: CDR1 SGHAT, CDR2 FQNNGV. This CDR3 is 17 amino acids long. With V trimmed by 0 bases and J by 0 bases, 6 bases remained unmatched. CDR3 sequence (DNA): TGTGCCAGCAGCTTAGATCTGGGACAGGGACTCTCCTACGAGCAGTACTTC. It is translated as CASSLDLGQGLSYEQYF.

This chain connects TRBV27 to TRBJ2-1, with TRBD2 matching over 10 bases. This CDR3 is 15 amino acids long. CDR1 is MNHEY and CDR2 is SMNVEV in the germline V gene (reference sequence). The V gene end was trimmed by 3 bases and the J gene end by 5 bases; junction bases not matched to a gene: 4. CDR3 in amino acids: CASSFIAGGHNEQFF. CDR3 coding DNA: TGTGCCAGCAGTTTTATAGCGGGGGGTCACAATGAGCAGTTCTTC.

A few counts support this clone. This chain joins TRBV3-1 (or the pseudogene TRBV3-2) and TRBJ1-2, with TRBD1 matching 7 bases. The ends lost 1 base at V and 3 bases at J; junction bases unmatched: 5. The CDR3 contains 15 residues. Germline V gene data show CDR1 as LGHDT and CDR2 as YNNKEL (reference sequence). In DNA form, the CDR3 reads TGTGCCAGCAGCCAAGGAAACAGGGGAGACTATGGCTACACCTTC. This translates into CASSQGNRGDYGYTF.

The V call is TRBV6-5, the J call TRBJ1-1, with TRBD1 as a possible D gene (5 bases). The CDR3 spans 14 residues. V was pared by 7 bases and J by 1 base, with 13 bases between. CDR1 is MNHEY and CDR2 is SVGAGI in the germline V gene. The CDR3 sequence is CASTQGRPNTEAFF. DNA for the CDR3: TGTGCCAGCACCCAGGGCAGACCGAACACTGAAGCTTTCTTT.

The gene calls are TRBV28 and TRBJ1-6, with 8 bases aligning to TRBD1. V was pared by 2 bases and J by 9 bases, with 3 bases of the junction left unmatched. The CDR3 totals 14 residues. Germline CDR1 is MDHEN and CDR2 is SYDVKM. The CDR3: CASSLPDRASPLHF. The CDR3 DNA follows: TGTGCCAGCAGTTTACCGGACAGGGCTTCACCCCTCCACTTT.

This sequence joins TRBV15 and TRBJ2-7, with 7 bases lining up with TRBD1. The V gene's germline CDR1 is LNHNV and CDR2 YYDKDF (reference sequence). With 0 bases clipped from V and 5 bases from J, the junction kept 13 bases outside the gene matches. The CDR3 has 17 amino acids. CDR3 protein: CATSRDRGGWMGDEQYF. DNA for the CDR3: TGTGCCACCAGCAGAGATAGAGGGGGCTGGATGGGTGACGAGCAGTACTTC.

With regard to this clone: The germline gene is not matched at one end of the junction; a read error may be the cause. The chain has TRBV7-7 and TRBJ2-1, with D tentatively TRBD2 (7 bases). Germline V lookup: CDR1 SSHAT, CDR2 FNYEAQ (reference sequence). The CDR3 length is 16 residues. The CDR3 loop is CASSLVAGASYNEQFF. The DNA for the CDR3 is TGTGCTAGCAGCTTAGTTGCGGGGGCCTCCTACAATGAGCAGTTCTTC. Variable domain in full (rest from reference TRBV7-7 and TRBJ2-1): GAGVSQSPRYKVTKRGQDVTLRCDPISSHATLYWYQQALGQGPEFLTYFNYEAQPDKSGLPSDRFSAERPEGSISTLTIQRTEQRDSAMYRCASSLVAGASYNEQFFGPGTRLTVL.

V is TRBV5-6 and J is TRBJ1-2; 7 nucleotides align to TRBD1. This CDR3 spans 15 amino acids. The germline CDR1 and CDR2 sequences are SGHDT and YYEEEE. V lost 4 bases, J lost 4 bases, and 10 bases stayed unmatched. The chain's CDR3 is CASSPTGAAAYGYTF. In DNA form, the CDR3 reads TGTGCCAGCAGCCCTACAGGGGCAGCGGCCTATGGCTACACCTTC.

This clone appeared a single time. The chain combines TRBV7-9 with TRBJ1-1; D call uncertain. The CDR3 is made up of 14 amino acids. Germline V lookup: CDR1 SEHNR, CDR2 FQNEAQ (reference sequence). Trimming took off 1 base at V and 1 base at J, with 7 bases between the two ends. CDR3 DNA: TGTGCCAGCAGCTTAGTATATTGGAACACTGAAGCTTTCTTT. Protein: CASSLVYWNTEAFF.

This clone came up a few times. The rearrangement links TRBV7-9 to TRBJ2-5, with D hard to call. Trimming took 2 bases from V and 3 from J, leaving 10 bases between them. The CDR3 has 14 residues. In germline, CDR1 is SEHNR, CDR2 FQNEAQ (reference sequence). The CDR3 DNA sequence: TGTGCCAGCAGCTTATTGAAAGGAGAAGAGACCCAGTACTTC. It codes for CASSLLKGEETQYF.

The CDR3 reads CASGLVFQGSGTEAFF. CDR3 in DNA: TGTGCTAGTGGTTTGGTATTTCAGGGGTCCGGGACTGAAGCTTTCTTT. The gene calls are TRBV12-5 and TRBJ1-1; possible D gene TRBD1, 6 bases. V was cut by 0 bases and J by 5 bases, with 16 bases left in between. This CDR3 contains 16 residues. Germline values: CDR1 LGHNT, CDR2 FRNRAP.

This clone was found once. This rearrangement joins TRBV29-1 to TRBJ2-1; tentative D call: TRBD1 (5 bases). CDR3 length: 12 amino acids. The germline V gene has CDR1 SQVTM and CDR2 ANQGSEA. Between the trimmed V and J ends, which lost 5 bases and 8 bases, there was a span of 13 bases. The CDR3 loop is CSVHPGLDEQFF. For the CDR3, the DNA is TGCAGCGTTCACCCAGGGTTGGATGAGCAGTTCTTC.

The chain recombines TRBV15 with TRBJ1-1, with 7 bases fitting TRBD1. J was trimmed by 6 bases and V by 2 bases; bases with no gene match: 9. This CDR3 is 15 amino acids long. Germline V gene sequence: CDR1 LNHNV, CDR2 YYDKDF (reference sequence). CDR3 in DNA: TGTGCCACCAGCAGACCTAGAGACAGGGTCCCTGAAGCTTTCTTT. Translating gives CATSRPRDRVPEAFF. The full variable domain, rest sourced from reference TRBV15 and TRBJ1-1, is DAMVIQNPRYQVTQFGKPVTLSCSQTLNHNVMYWYQQKSSQAPKLLFHYYDKDFNNEADTPDNFQSRRPNTSFCFLDIRSPGLGDTAMYLCATSRPRDRVPEAFFGQGTRLTVV.

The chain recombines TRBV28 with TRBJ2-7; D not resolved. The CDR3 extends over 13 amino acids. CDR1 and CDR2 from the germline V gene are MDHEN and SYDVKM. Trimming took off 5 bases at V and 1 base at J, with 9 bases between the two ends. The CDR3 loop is CASSTPRSYEQYF. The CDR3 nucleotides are TGTGCCAGCAGTACGCCGAGATCCTACGAGCAGTACTTC.

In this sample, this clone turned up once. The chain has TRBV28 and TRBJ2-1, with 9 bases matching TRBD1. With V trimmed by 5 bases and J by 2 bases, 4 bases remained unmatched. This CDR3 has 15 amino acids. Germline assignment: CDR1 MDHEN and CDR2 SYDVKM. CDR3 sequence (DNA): TGTGCCAGCAGTACCCGGGACAGGGCCTACAATGAGCAGTTCTTC. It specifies CASSTRDRAYNEQFF. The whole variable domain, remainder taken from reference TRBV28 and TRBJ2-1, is DVKVTQSSRYLVKRTGEKVFLECVQDMDHENMFWYRQDPGLGLRLIYFSYDVKMKEKGDIPEGYSVSREKKERFSLILESASTNQTSMYLCASSTRDRAYNEQFFGPGTRLTVL.

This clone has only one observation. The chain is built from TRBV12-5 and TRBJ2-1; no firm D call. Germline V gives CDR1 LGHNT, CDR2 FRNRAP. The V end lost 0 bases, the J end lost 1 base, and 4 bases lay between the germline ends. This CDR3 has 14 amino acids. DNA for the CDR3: TGTGCTAGTGGTTTGGTCGGTTCCTACAATGAGCAGTTCTTC. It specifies CASGLVGSYNEQFF.

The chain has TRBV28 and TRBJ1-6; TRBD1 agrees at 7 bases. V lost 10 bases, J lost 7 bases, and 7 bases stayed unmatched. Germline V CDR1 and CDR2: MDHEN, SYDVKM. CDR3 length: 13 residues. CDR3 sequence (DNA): TGTGCCACCCTAGACAGGGTAAATTCACCCCTCCACTTT. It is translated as CATLDRVNSPLHF.

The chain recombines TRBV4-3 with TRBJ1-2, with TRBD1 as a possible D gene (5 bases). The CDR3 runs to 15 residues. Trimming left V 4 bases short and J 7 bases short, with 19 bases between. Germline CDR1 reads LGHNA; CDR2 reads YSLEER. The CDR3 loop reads CASSPWQGDRFGYTF. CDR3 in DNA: TGCGCCAGCAGCCCGTGGCAAGGGGATCGTTTTGGCTACACCTTC.